Shown below are 32 T cell receptor beta chains from a single sample sequenced in a study of shared clonotypes between healthy human individuals. Generated by immunoSEQ multiplex PCR, the TCRdb table keeps only in-frame clones and is missing some. The data contain around 2.3 million clones, almost 96% of them singletons. Sequences were obtained from naive CD4+ T cells sorted from blood. Subset given: CD45RA+ positively selected. The receptor set was obtained from a man in his late teens or twenties in good health.

The chain's CDR3 is CASSRSGWATGELFF. As DNA, the CDR3 is TGTGCCAGCAGCAGGTCAGGGTGGGCCACCGGGGAGCTGTTTTTT. This chain connects TRBV5-6 to TRBJ2-2, with a weak D call TRBD1 (5 bases). CDR3 length equals 15 residues. V was pared by 4 bases and J by 4 bases, with 14 bases between. In germline, CDR1 is SGHDT, CDR2 YYEEEE.

For this clone: Other DNA variants within this sample encode the same CDR3. This sequence joins TRBV30 and TRBJ2-7; D gene unclear. Looked up from germline, CDR1 is GTSNPN and CDR2 is SVGIG (reference sequence). The CDR3 runs 13 residues. Trimming cost V 0 bases and J 1 base, with 7 bases left between them. This CDR3 reads CAWSVGGSYEQYF. The DNA for the CDR3 is TGTGCCTGGAGTGTTGGCGGTTCCTACGAGCAGTACTTC.

The V call is TRBV9, the J call TRBJ1-6; tentatively, D is TRBD1 (5 bases). V lost 0 bases and J 6 bases, leaving 28 bases between the germline ends. Germline loops: CDR1 SGDLS, CDR2 YYNGEE. This CDR3 has 21 residues. CDR3 loop: CASSVEGGGTGAGPRNSPLHF. The CDR3, as DNA: TGTGCCAGCAGCGTAGAGGGTGGGGGTACTGGGGCCGGACCTCGTAATTCACCCCTCCACTTT.

The genes are TRBV18 and TRBJ2-4; 9 bases are shared with TRBD1. V trimming: 3 bases; J trimming: 8 bases; junction bases outside the gene matches: 5. The CDR3 covers 14 residues. Germline CDR1 reads KGHSH; CDR2 reads LQKENI. This CDR3 reads CASSPRQGGDIQYF. In nucleotides, the CDR3 is TGTGCCAGCTCACCTCGACAGGGGGGAGACATTCAGTACTTC.

The V gene is TRBV7-2, the J gene TRBJ2-1; unclear D gene. Deletions cut 7 bases from V and 4 bases from J, with 5 bases between. Germline values: CDR1 SGHTA, CDR2 FQGNSA. The CDR3 totals 11 residues. CDR3 sequence (DNA): TGTGCCAGCACGAGATACAATGAGCAGTTCTTC. It encodes CASTRYNEQFF.

The chain recombines TRBV5-1 with TRBJ1-2; TRBD1 aligns across 8 bases. Germline-derived CDR1 and CDR2 are SGHRS and YFSETQ. CDR3 length equals 15 residues. V lost 4 bases, J lost 7 bases, and 12 bases stayed unmatched. The CDR3, as DNA: TGCGCCAGCAGCATCGACGACAGGGGAGGGTTTGGCTACACCTTC. Protein sequence: CASSIDDRGGFGYTF.

On this clone: Distinct nucleotide sequences in the sample also encode this CDR3. The V and J genes are TRBV9 and TRBJ2-2; TRBD2 is a possible D gene (6 bases). Germline CDR1 SGDLS, CDR2 YYNGEE. The V end lost 4 bases, the J end lost 1 base, and 14 bases lay between the germline ends. This CDR3 has 16 residues. The CDR3 reads CASSPRGDLNTGELFF. The CDR3 nucleotides read TGTGCCAGCAGCCCTCGCGGGGACCTGAACACCGGGGAGCTGTTTTTT.

The chain carries TRBV6-6 and TRBJ1-4, with D possibly TRBD1 on 5 matching bases. This CDR3 region has 16 residues. Germline CDR1 MNHNY, CDR2 SVGAGI (reference sequence). Deletions cut 7 bases from V and 0 bases from J, with 15 bases between. The DNA for the CDR3 is TGTGCCAGCACCCCAGGGTTACGGGCAACTAATGAAAAACTGTTTTTT. It codes for CASTPGLRATNEKLFF.

This rearrangement joins TRBV18 to TRBJ2-7, with 11 positions matching TRBD1. CDR1 and CDR2 from the germline V gene are KGHSH and LQKENI. Germline trimming cut 0 bases from V and 2 bases from J; bases unmatched to any gene: 3. CDR3 length: 16 residues. CDR3 sequence: CASSPPTGQGAYEQYF. CDR3 bases: TGTGCCAGCTCACCACCGACGGGACAGGGGGCCTACGAGCAGTACTTC.

The rearrangement links TRBV10-3 to TRBJ1-3, with 7 positions matching TRBD1. This CDR3 comprises 14 residues. Germline lookup yields CDR1 ENHRY and CDR2 SYGVKD. J lost 6 bases, V lost 4 bases, and 6 bases had no gene match. The CDR3 sequence: CAISAGTDENTIYF. The CDR3 nucleotides read TGTGCCATCAGTGCAGGGACAGACGAAAACACCATATATTTT.

This chain uses TRBV10-3 with TRBJ1-1, with 8 nucleotides matching TRBD1. The ends lost 4 bases at V and 7 bases at J; junction bases unmatched: 11. The CDR3 has 15 amino acids. Germline CDR1 and CDR2: ENHRY and SYGVKD. CDR3 in DNA: TGTGCCATCAGTGGAGGACAGGGTTTTGGAAATGAAGCTTTCTTT. Translated, it gives CAISGGQGFGNEAFF.

The CDR3 loop is CASSSHYNSPLHF. CDR3 DNA: TGTGCCAGCAGTAGCCACTATAATTCACCCCTCCACTTT. The chain joins TRBV13 to TRBJ1-6; D is uncertain. Trimming removed 6 bases from V and 3 bases from J, with 6 bases in between. Per germline, CDR1 PRHDT and CDR2 FYEKMQ (reference sequence). The CDR3 sequence is 13 residues long.

The chain recombines TRBV28 with TRBJ1-2; D unclear. Trimming took off 4 bases at V and 5 bases at J, with 8 bases between the two ends. Germline loops: CDR1 MDHEN, CDR2 SYDVKM. This CDR3 spans 12 amino acids. The CDR3 protein is CASSYGDYGYTF. The CDR3 region has the DNA TGTGCCAGCAGTTATGGTGATTATGGCTACACCTTC.

In regard to this clone: Other DNA sequences from this sample encode an identical CDR3 as well. The J gene is TRBJ1-6, the V gene TRBV18; no reliable D call. Germline CDR1 is KGHSH and CDR2 is LQKENI. This CDR3 has 13 amino acids. Trimming removed 3 bases at V and 7 bases at J, with 7 bases between. This CDR3 is CASSPGVNSPLHF. CDR3 bases: TGTGCCAGCTCACCTGGGGTGAATTCACCCCTCCACTTT.

The chain has TRBV6-5 and TRBJ1-6; 8 bases match TRBD1. CDR3 length: 16 residues. Germline values: CDR1 MNHEY, CDR2 SVGAGI. Germline trimming cut 4 bases from V and 7 bases from J; bases unmatched to any gene: 9. This CDR3 is CASSFDFQGANSPLHF. Written as DNA, the CDR3 is TGTGCCAGCAGTTTCGACTTCCAGGGGGCGAATTCACCCCTCCACTTT.

Remarks on this clone: Other DNA sequences in this sample translate to the same CDR3. The chain couples TRBV2 to TRBJ1-2, with 7 nucleotides matching TRBD1. J gave up 4 bases and V 6 bases, and 2 bases lay outside the gene matches. The length of the CDR3 is 12 residues. CDR1 and CDR2 (germline): SNHLY, FYNNEI. CDR3 in DNA: TGTGCCAGCAGGACAGGGTCCTATGGCTACACCTTC. This codes for CASRTGSYGYTF.

As to this clone: Within the sample, other DNA sequences also encode this same CDR3. The V gene is TRBV11-2, the J gene TRBJ1-1; D unclear. CDR1 and CDR2 from the germline V gene are SGHAT and FQNNGV. The V gene lost 2 bases and the J gene lost 0 bases, with 1 base spanning the gap. This CDR3 is built from 12 residues. The DNA of the CDR3 is TGTGCCAGCAGCTTAATGAACACTGAAGCTTTCTTT. Amino acid sequence: CASSLMNTEAFF.

This chain connects TRBV7-9 to TRBJ2-3; 8 bases are shared with TRBD2. The length of the CDR3 is 14 residues. CDR1 is SEHNR, CDR2 FQNEAQ, per germline (reference sequence). With 5 bases clipped from V and 1 base from J, the junction kept 2 bases outside the gene matches. CDR3 nucleotides: TGTGCCAGCAGCCTCGGGAGGGGCACAGATACGCAGTATTTT. Translating it yields CASSLGRGTDTQYF. The full variable domain, rest sourced from reference TRBV7-9 and TRBJ2-3, is DTGVSQNPRHKITKRGQNVTFRCDPISEHNRLYWYRQTLGQGPEFLTYFQNEAQLEKSRLLSDRFSAERPKGSFSTLEIQRTEQGDSAMYLCASSLGRGTDTQYFGPGTRLTVL.

The chain recombines TRBV5-4 with TRBJ2-2, with TRBD1 identical over 7 bases. The CDR3 is 15 amino acids. Germline V gives CDR1 SGHNT, CDR2 YYREEE (reference sequence). Trimming cost V 5 bases and J 0 bases; bases outside gene matches: 4. The CDR3, as DNA: TGTGCCAGCAGACCCGACAGGGCGAACACCGGGGAGCTGTTTTTT. This codes for CASRPDRANTGELFF.

This chain links TRBV20-1 with TRBJ2-7; unclear D gene. The CDR3 has 10 amino acids. The germline V gene encodes CDR1 DFQATT and CDR2 SNEGSKA (reference sequence). V was trimmed by 5 bases and J by 7 bases, leaving 9 bases between them. The CDR3 loop is CSAGGPEQYF. The CDR3 bases are TGCAGTGCTGGTGGGCCGGAGCAGTACTTC.

This clone showed up just once. This rearrangement joins TRBV5-4 to TRBJ1-2; 9 bases are a match to TRBD1. CDR1 is SGHNT, CDR2 YYREEE, per germline (reference sequence). The V segment lost 4 bases and the J segment 4 bases; nucleotides outside the gene matches: 11. CDR3 length equals 16 residues. In DNA, the CDR3 is TGTGCCAGCAGCCCAACCCCGGGACAGGGAATCTATGGCTACACCTTC. This codes for CASSPTPGQGIYGYTF. Full variable domain (rest looked up from reference TRBV5-4 and TRBJ1-2): ETGVTQSPTHLIKTRGQQVTLRCSSQSGHNTVSWYQQALGQGPQFIFQYYREEENGRGNFPPRFSGLQFPNYSSELNVNALELDDSALYLCASSPTPGQGIYGYTFGSGTRLTVV.

In regard to this clone: This specimen includes other DNA sequences encoding the same CDR3. The CDR3 loop reads CASSGDSNYGYTF. For the CDR3, the DNA is TGTGCCAGCAGTGGGGACAGTAACTATGGCTACACCTTC. This chain connects TRBV2 to TRBJ1-2; 7 bases match TRBD1. Trimming at V came to 4 bases and at J to 1 base, leaving 0 bases not matched to a gene. This CDR3 contains 13 residues. Germline CDR1 is SNHLY and CDR2 is FYNNEI.

In the case of this clone: Other DNA sequences from this sample encode an identical CDR3 as well. V usage is TRBV5-1 and J usage is TRBJ2-3; 13 bases match TRBD2. V was clipped by 3 bases and J by 0 bases; unmatched bases: 4. The CDR3 is 17 residues long. Germline V gene sequence: CDR1 SGHRS, CDR2 YFSETQ. The CDR3: CASSSGLAGASTDTQYF. The CDR3 coding sequence is TGCGCCAGCAGCTCAGGACTAGCGGGAGCTAGCACAGATACGCAGTATTTT.

The chain's CDR3 is CASSSRLPWDEQFF. The CDR3, as DNA: TGTGCCAGCAGCTCAAGACTACCCTGGGATGAGCAGTTCTTC. The V gene is TRBV11-2, the J gene TRBJ2-1; D is perhaps TRBD2 (5 bases). This CDR3 has 14 residues. Germline CDR1 SGHAT, CDR2 FQNNGV. The V and J ends lost 4 bases and 8 bases respectively, with 15 bases between them.

This sequence joins TRBV11-2 and TRBJ2-6, with D unclear. The CDR3 has 16 amino acids. V was cut by 3 bases and J by 8 bases, with 17 bases left in between. Germline V gene lookup returns CDR1 SGHAT and CDR2 FQNNGV. CDR3 DNA sequence: TGTGCCAGCAGCTTTAATTTAAAGGGATCTCCCAACGTCCTGACTTTC. Protein: CASSFNLKGSPNVLTF.

The chain uses TRBV2 and TRBJ2-4; unclear D gene. The V end was cut by 3 bases, the J end by 9 bases, with 6 bases between. This CDR3 is built from 11 residues. CDR1 and CDR2 from the germline V gene are SNHLY and FYNNEI. The DNA for the CDR3 is TGTGCCAGCAGTGAGAAGGTCATTCAGTACTTC. The encoded protein is CASSEKVIQYF.

CDR3 nucleotide sequence: TGCGCCAGCAGCTTGGAGGGGGGACAGGGTCCCTACGAGCAGTACTTC. Encoded protein: CASSLEGGQGPYEQYF. The rearrangement links TRBV5-1 to TRBJ2-7, with TRBD1 identical over 9 bases. CDR1 is SGHRS and CDR2 is YFSETQ in the germline V gene. The CDR3 consists of 16 residues. Trimming took 0 bases from V and 2 from J; bases not matched to a gene: 6.

The chain joins TRBV27 to TRBJ1-5; D uncertain. The germline V gene has CDR1 MNHEY and CDR2 SMNVEV (reference sequence). The CDR3 runs to 16 residues. Trimming stripped 5 bases from V and 5 bases from J, with 19 bases between. CDR3 amino acids: CASSPIGDGPHQPQHF. Written as DNA, the CDR3 is TGTGCCAGCAGTCCCATCGGAGACGGCCCTCATCAGCCCCAGCATTTT.

DNA of the CDR3: TGTGCCAGCTCACCACCATGGGACAGATCAAATTCACCCCTCCACTTT. Protein product: CASSPPWDRSNSPLHF. The V gene is TRBV18, the J gene TRBJ1-6; TRBD1 agrees at 7 bases. Germline loops: CDR1 KGHSH, CDR2 LQKENI. This CDR3 has 16 amino acids. V lost 0 bases, J lost 7 bases, and 6 bases stayed unmatched.

The chain couples TRBV10-2 to TRBJ1-3; perhaps TRBD1 as D (5 bases). This CDR3 spans 15 amino acids. The V and J ends lost 1 base and 3 bases respectively, with 10 bases between them. Germline CDR1 reads WSHSY; CDR2 reads SAAADI. The CDR3 nucleotides are TGCGCCAGCAGTGAGTTCAGGGTCAATGGAAACACCATATATTTT. It codes for CASSEFRVNGNTIYF.

V gene TRBV4-3 combines with J gene TRBJ2-1; D call uncertain. There are 16 residues in the CDR3. Germline assignment: CDR1 LGHNA and CDR2 YSLEER. Trimming pared 0 bases from V and 2 bases from J, leaving 11 bases between. Written as DNA, the CDR3 is TGCGCCAGCAGCCAAGATTCCGCGGTGGCCTACAATGAGCAGTTCTTC. Encoded protein: CASSQDSAVAYNEQFF.

This sequence joins TRBV5-6 and TRBJ2-1, with a weak D call TRBD2 (6 bases). Germline V gene sequence: CDR1 SGHDT, CDR2 YYEEEE. V lost 4 bases and J lost 7, with 27 bases in between. The CDR3 sequence is 18 residues long. CDR3 sequence: CASSAKARRGFRVNEQFF. In DNA form, the CDR3 reads TGTGCCAGCAGCGCAAAAGCGAGGCGGGGTTTTCGGGTGAATGAGCAGTTCTTC.